The 27 T cell receptor beta chains presented below share a single source sample, sequenced in a study of blood T cell repertoires in COVID-19. Measured with immunoSEQ multiplex PCR; TCRdb has only the in-frame clones, and not every one. The table includes tens of thousands of clones, approximately 80% detected once. Source material: peripheral blood. These receptors all come from a man aged 55 to 70 with acute or convalescent COVID-19.

The chain carries TRBV7-8 and TRBJ1-5; 7 bases match TRBD1. Losses at the gene ends were 5 bases for V and 0 bases for J; bases not matched to a gene: 19. The CDR3 covers 20 residues. Germline V gene data show CDR1 as SGHVS and CDR2 as FQNEAQ. The CDR3 loop reads CASSPTQTGKGLFSNQPQHF. The CDR3 nucleotides read TGTGCCAGCAGCCCCACCCAGACAGGGAAAGGGCTGTTTAGCAATCAGCCCCAGCATTTT.

In DNA form, the CDR3 reads TGTGCCAGCAGCGGAGGACAGGGGGCAGGGCAGCCCCAGCATTTT. This encodes CASSGGQGAGQPQHF. The chain has TRBV7-2 and TRBJ1-5; 11 bases map to TRBD1. The germline V gene encodes CDR1 SGHTA and CDR2 FQGNSA. The CDR3 covers 15 residues. V lost 5 bases and J lost 7; bases outside the gene matches: 7.

This clone is a singleton in its sample. This rearrangement joins TRBV19 to TRBJ1-2; D is perhaps TRBD1 (5 bases). Looked up from germline, CDR1 is LNHDA and CDR2 is SQIVND (reference sequence). CDR3 length: 14 residues. The ends were cut back, 6 bases at V and 1 base at J, with 12 bases in the middle. CDR3 loop: CASRTRQNNYGYTF. CDR3 coding DNA: TGTGCCAGTAGGACCAGACAGAATAACTATGGCTACACCTTC. Looking up the rest from reference TRBV19 and TRBJ1-2 gives the full variable domain: DGGITQSPKYLFRKEGQNVTLSCEQNLNHDAMYWYRQDPGQGLRLIYYSQIVNDFQKGDIAEGYSVSREKKESFPLTVTSAQKNPTAFYLCASRTRQNNYGYTFGSGTRLTVV.

DNA for the CDR3: TGTGCCAGCAGCGTTTTAGCGGGGGAGGTCGATACGCAGTATTTT. Its translation is CASSVLAGEVDTQYF. The chain employs TRBV9 and TRBJ2-3, with TRBD2 matching over 9 bases. Germline V gene sequence: CDR1 SGDLS, CDR2 YYNGEE. V lost 2 bases and J lost 6; bases outside the gene matches: 7. The CDR3 sequence is 15 residues long.

CDR3 sequence reads: CSARTGSGYTF. The CDR3 DNA is TGCAGCGCCCGGACAGGCTCTGGCTACACCTTC. V is TRBV29-1 and J is TRBJ1-2; 7 bases line up with TRBD1. Germline CDR1 SQVTM, CDR2 ANQGSEA. Unmatched junction bases numbered 6, after V lost 7 bases and J lost 7 bases. The CDR3 totals 11 residues.

The V gene is TRBV5-1, the J gene TRBJ2-1, with TRBD1 matching 7 bases. The V segment lost 4 bases and the J segment 7 bases; nucleotides outside the gene matches: 5. From germline, CDR1 is SGHRS and CDR2 YFSETQ. The CDR3 is 13 residues long. CDR3 nucleotides: TGCGCCAGCAGCAGGGACAGACCGAATGAGCAGTTCTTC. Protein: CASSRDRPNEQFF.

The J gene is TRBJ1-5, the V gene TRBV19; 9 bases line up with TRBD1. Germline CDR1 and CDR2: LNHDA and SQIVND (reference sequence). The CDR3 loop spans 16 amino acids. Trimming removed 7 bases from V and 6 bases from J; junction bases left unmatched: 13. The CDR3 region has the DNA TGTGCCAGTAATCTATCGGGACAGGGAAGGGGTCAGCCCCAGCATTTT. The encoded protein is CASNLSGQGRGQPQHF. The whole variable domain, remainder taken from reference TRBV19 and TRBJ1-5, is DGGITQSPKYLFRKEGQNVTLSCEQNLNHDAMYWYRQDPGQGLRLIYYSQIVNDFQKGDIAEGYSVSREKKESFPLTVTSAQKNPTAFYLCASNLSGQGRGQPQHFGDGTRLSIL.

The V gene is TRBV19, the J gene TRBJ1-1; possible D gene TRBD1, 5 bases. From germline, CDR1 is LNHDA and CDR2 SQIVND (reference sequence). V lost 3 bases and J lost 1, with 6 bases in between. This CDR3 is 13 amino acids long. The CDR3 DNA follows: TGTGCCAGTAGTATCGGGGGGAACACTGAAGCTTTCTTT. It specifies CASSIGGNTEAFF.

This chain links TRBV10-3 with TRBJ2-3, with 10 bases aligning to TRBD2. J gave up 4 bases and V 3 bases, and 13 bases lay outside the gene matches. The V gene's germline CDR1 is ENHRY and CDR2 SYGVKD. CDR3 length equals 18 residues. CDR3 sequence (DNA): TGTGCCATCAGTGACCGGCAGCAACCGGGACTAGCGTCAGATACGCAGTATTTT. Amino acids: CAISDRQQPGLASDTQYF.

J is TRBJ2-6 and V is TRBV19; maybe TRBD1 (6 bases). CDR1 LNHDA and CDR2 SQIVND come from the germline V gene (reference sequence). The CDR3 runs to 15 residues. The germline V and J ends were trimmed by 6 bases and 2 bases, with 11 bases remaining between them. CDR3 bases: TGTGCCAGTAGGAATGGGGGCGCTGGGGCCAACGTCCTGACTTTC. It codes for CASRNGGAGANVLTF.

This chain connects TRBV21-1 to TRBJ1-3; the D call of TRBD1 is as the table states it, not checked on the DNA. TRBV21-1 is described as a pseudogene. This CDR3 contains 13 residues. CDR3 DNA sequence: TGTGCCTGTCCCCGGACAGGGAAAAACACCATATATTTT. Translated, it gives CACPRTGKNTIYF.

The genes are TRBV2 and TRBJ2-5; 12 nucleotides line up with TRBD2. Germline CDR1 and CDR2: SNHLY and FYNNEI. The V gene end was trimmed by 8 bases and the J gene end by 6 bases; junction bases not matched to a gene: 13. CDR3 length equals 16 residues. In DNA form, the CDR3 reads TGTGCCAGCGTACGGACTAGCGGGGCGGCACGGAAGACCCAGTACTTC. Encoded protein: CASVRTSGAARKTQYF.

With regard to this clone: One end of the junction varies from germline; a read error may be responsible. V usage is TRBV29-1 and J usage is TRBJ1-2; a weak D match, TRBD1 (6 bases). Germline CDR1 and CDR2: SQVTM and ANQGSEA. The CDR3 runs to 14 residues. The CDR3 here is CSALTGTSNDGYTF. The CDR3 DNA reads as TGCAGCGCCCTTACAGGGACCTCTAACGATGGCTACACCTTC. Supplemented by reference TRBV29-1 and TRBJ1-2, the full variable domain reads SAVISQKPSRDICQRGTSLTIQCQVDSQVTMMFWYRQQPGQSLTLIATANQGSEATYESGFVIDKFPISRPNLTFSTLTVSNMSPEDSSIYLCSALTGTSNDGYTFGSGTRLTVV.

This rearrangement joins TRBV28 to TRBJ1-4; D is undetermined. V lost 2 bases and J 5 bases, leaving 18 bases between the germline ends. CDR3 length equals 17 residues. The V gene's germline CDR1 is MDHEN and CDR2 SYDVKM. CDR3 protein: CASSLSGHRNLNEKLFF. DNA of the CDR3: TGTGCCAGCAGTTTAAGTGGGCACCGGAATTTAAATGAAAAACTGTTTTTT.

This clone was observed a few times. V is TRBV7-2 and J is TRBJ2-2; 7 nucleotides agree with TRBD2. Germline V gene sequence: CDR1 SGHTA, CDR2 FQGNSA. The CDR3 runs to 16 residues. The trim removed 3 bases at V and 1 base at J, leaving 5 bases unmatched. CDR3 DNA: TGTGCCAGCAGCTTGGAACTAGCGAGGAACACCGGGGAGCTGTTTTTT. It codes for CASSLELARNTGELFF.

This chain connects TRBV7-6 to TRBJ1-3; 11 nucleotides align to TRBD1. Per germline, CDR1 SGHVS and CDR2 FNYEAQ. The J segment lost 3 bases and the V segment lost 4 bases, leaving 2 bases of the junction unmatched. The CDR3 runs 15 residues. The CDR3 DNA reads as TGTGCCAGCAGCTCCGGGACAGGGGGTGGAAACACCATATATTTT. Encoded protein: CASSSGTGGGNTIYF.

The table lists this clone with a few counts. V usage is TRBV5-1 and J usage is TRBJ2-3, with D possibly being TRBD1 (6 bases). With 4 bases removed from V and 9 bases from J, the gap between germline ends came to 24 bases. The germline CDR1 and CDR2 sequences are SGHRS and YFSETQ. The CDR3 sequence is 16 residues long. The CDR3 DNA reads as TGCGCCAGCAGCCCCGCACAGGGCCTAACTCGTGGAACGCAGTATTTT. Encoded protein: CASSPAQGLTRGTQYF. The whole variable domain, filled in from reference TRBV5-1 and TRBJ2-3, reads KAGVTQTPRYLIKTRGQQVTLSCSPISGHRSVSWYQQTPGQGLQFLFEYFSETQRNKGNFPGRFSGRQFSNSRSEMNVSTLELGDSALYLCASSPAQGLTRGTQYFGPGTRLTVL.

The V call is TRBV5-6, the J call TRBJ1-1; D is unclear. Per germline, CDR1 SGHDT and CDR2 YYEEEE. CDR3 length: 13 amino acids. The germline V and J ends were trimmed by 4 bases and 1 base, with 8 bases remaining between them. The CDR3 bases are TGTGCCAGCAGCCCAAATTGGAACACTGAAGCTTTCTTT. Residues: CASSPNWNTEAFF.

The chain couples TRBV6-2 or TRBV6-3 to TRBJ2-2, with D possibly matching TRBD2 (5 bases). Trimming removed 5 bases at V and 5 bases at J, with 21 bases between. Germline assignment: CDR1 MNHEY and CDR2 SVGEGT. The CDR3 runs to 17 residues. The CDR3, as DNA: TGTGCCAGCAGTCAAAATATACCAAGACGGGAAACCGGGGAGCTGTTTTTT. Translating it yields CASSQNIPRRETGELFF.

The J gene is TRBJ1-1, the V gene TRBV18; weak D call: TRBD1 (5 bases). V was pared by 4 bases and J by 3 bases, with 9 bases between. Germline V gene lookup returns CDR1 KGHSH and CDR2 LQKENI. This CDR3 is 13 amino acids long. CDR3 DNA: TGTGCCAGCTCACAGGGGTTGGACACTGAAGCTTTCTTT. The encoded protein is CASSQGLDTEAFF.

This clone was observed a handful of times. CDR3 DNA sequence: TGTGCCAGCAGTTTCGGGACTAGATTTGAGCAGTTCTTC. Protein sequence: CASSFGTRFEQFF. The chain combines TRBV12-3 or TRBV12-4 with TRBJ2-1; 8 bases align to TRBD2. V lost 3 bases to trimming and J lost 9 bases; unmatched junction nucleotides: 4. This CDR3 spans 13 amino acids.

The chain couples TRBV6-5 to TRBJ2-7; D is unclear. The CDR3 runs 11 residues. Germline loops: CDR1 MNHEY, CDR2 SVGAGI. V gave up 7 bases and J gave up 9 bases, with 13 bases separating them. CDR3 in DNA: TGTGCCAGCACTTCAAAGGCAGGGCAGTACTTC. Translating it yields CASTSKAGQYF.

This clone was seen just once. This sequence joins TRBV21-1 and TRBJ1-2. TRBV21-1 corresponds to a pseudogene. CDR3 length: 14 residues. This chain's CDR3 is CASSSPREVYGYTF. CDR3 bases: TGTGCCAGCAGCTCTCCGCGGGAAGTATATGGCTACACCTTC.

The V gene is TRBV7-6, the J gene TRBJ2-3, with TRBD2 as a possible D gene (7 bases). Per germline, CDR1 SGHVS and CDR2 FNYEAQ. The CDR3 totals 16 residues. The V end was cut by 6 bases, the J end by 6 bases, with 22 bases between. CDR3 nucleotides: TGTGCCAGCAGTTCTGGGGGGGCGTACCTCTTCGATACGCAGTATTTT. It specifies CASSSGGAYLFDTQYF. Filled out from reference TRBV7-6 and TRBJ2-3, the complete variable domain reads GAGVSQSPRYKVTKRGQDVALRCDPISGHVSLYWYRQALGQGPEFLTYFNYEAQQDKSGLPNDRFSAERPEGSISTLTIQRTEQRDSAMYRCASSSGGAYLFDTQYFGPGTRLTVL.

The rearrangement uses TRBV4-1 and TRBJ1-2; D possibly corresponds to TRBD1 (6 bases). The length of the CDR3 is 15 residues. Deletions cut 2 bases from V and 3 bases from J, with 13 bases between. Germline V lookup: CDR1 MGHRA, CDR2 YSYEKL. CDR3: CASSQQGPVDYGYTF. In nucleotides, the CDR3 is TGCGCCAGCAGCCAACAGGGGCCGGTGGACTATGGCTACACCTTC.

This clone appeared a few times. This rearrangement joins TRBV3-1 (or the pseudogene TRBV3-2) to TRBJ2-1; 11 bases match TRBD1. The length of the CDR3 is 16 residues. Germline CDR1 and CDR2: LGHDT and YNNKEL (reference sequence). The trim removed 1 base at V and 7 bases at J, leaving 6 bases unmatched. CDR3 sequence: CASSQGTGGASNEQFF. CDR3 nucleotides: TGTGCCAGCAGCCAAGGGACAGGGGGCGCCTCAAATGAGCAGTTCTTC.

The chain recombines TRBV28 with TRBJ2-1, with 11 bases lining up with TRBD2. J was trimmed by 8 bases and V by 7 bases; bases with no gene match: 7. The CDR3 covers 14 residues. Per germline, CDR1 MDHEN and CDR2 SYDVKM. CDR3 loop: CASTIAGGRYEQFF. DNA for the CDR3: TGTGCCAGCACCATAGCGGGGGGGCGGTATGAGCAGTTCTTC.